This TCR beta chain was recorded in a study of blood T cells in healthy people across ages. Alongside a J-beta primer mix, a sample-barcoded 5' primer served in a second PCR lasting about 6 to 12 cycles. TCRdb ran MiXCR on the 5' RACE reads and lists one entry per CDR3 protein. This table holds 700,000 to 850,000 distinct CDR3 sequences, about 37% found once. Turning to this clonotype: The antigen is unknown. Since a much larger clone is just one base distant, this may be a read error.

Per sample, a minimum of 6.5 million PBMCs were isolated. V gave up 4 bases and J gave up 6 bases; unmatched junction bases: 7. The CDR3 loop spans 14 amino acids. CDR1 and CDR2 from the germline V gene are SGHRS and YFSETQ. Study-wide results and limits: Roughly linearly, TCR beta diversity per million T cells fell as age increased. TCR beta diversity was tightly associated with the proportion of naive T cells. The unknown donor CMV status may have confounded expanded clonotype changes.

The rearrangement joins TRBV5-1 to TRBJ2-1; TRBD2 agrees at 7 bases. The specimen was blood. The sequence was collected from a man in his late teens or twenties in good health. In DNA form, the CDR3 reads TGCGCCAGCAGCGTGGTCTCGGGGGGCAATGAGCAGTTCTTC. This sequence encodes CASSVVSGGNEQFF.